The clone carrying this TCR beta chain was seen at least ten times. This sample stems from a study of metastatic and nonmetastatic thyroid tumors. Study details: The study looked at repertoires side by side in blood and in tumor or nodule tissue from malignant and benign thyroid patients.

In the original processing: The study took CDR3 differences across clinicopathological groups and made a distant-metastasis classifier for papillary thyroid cancer from them. Through MiXCR, TCRdb re-clonotyped the PCR reads. These V and J calls are TCRdb output, not the study's own analysis. The sample has around 65,000 clones, approximately 15% seen once. Until they underwent thyroid surgery, no patient had received any treatment. Sequencing input: blood. This sequence was found in a male donor with papillary thyroid cancer or a benign thyroid nodule (not recorded which). Some clones in this sample may be carry-over from other donors' samples.

The chain's CDR3 is CASSLMGREVMGHEQFF. In DNA form, the CDR3 reads TGTGCCAGCAGCTTAATGGGGCGGGAGGTAATGGGGCATGAGCAGTTCTTC. The chain employs TRBV7-3 and TRBJ2-1; 8 bases are a match to TRBD2. The CDR3 has 17 amino acids. Germline V lookup: CDR1 SGHTA, CDR2 FQGTGA. V was clipped by 1 base and J by 8 bases; unmatched bases: 13.